The present T cell receptor beta chain was sequenced within a study of Ad26.COV2.S vaccination and SARS-CoV-2 variants. General observations from the study: Breadth and depth estimates from TCRs may understate total T cell responses. Vaccinated individuals (as opposed to placebo recipients) had higher spike-specific TCR breadth. Vaccinated and placebo-treated recipients had similar non-spike TCR breadth.

This table comes from immunoSEQ multiplex PCR, and its TCRdb copy is limited to in-frame clones, with some not included. This table has some 180,000 clones, roughly 85% appearing once. To note about this clone: Antigen specificity is unknown.

This CDR3 has 15 amino acids. Per the germline V gene, CDR1 is SGHRS and CDR2 is YFSETQ. V gave up 1 base and J gave up 2 bases, with 11 bases separating them. This receptor was taken from a human donor who had recovered from COVID-19. The rearrangement links TRBV5-1 to TRBJ2-3; D is tentatively TRBD1 or TRBD2 (5 bases each). Sequences were derived from peripheral blood, sampled after recovery from COVID-19. The CDR3 here is CASSLTGGLTDTQYF. The CDR3 DNA is TGCGCCAGCAGCTTGACAGGAGGTCTCACAGATACGCAGTATTTT.